Listed below are T cell receptor beta chains from one sample, sequenced in a study of blood T cell repertoires in COVID-19. TCRdb's copy holds only in-frame clones and misses some; the assay was immunoSEQ multiplex PCR. The data contain a few hundred thousand clones, approximately 87% of them singletons. The source material was peripheral blood. All receptors come from a man aged 60 to 75 with acute or convalescent COVID-19. The CDR3 runs from the conserved cysteine through the conserved F or W. D genes are given only for firm matches. A clone size is listed for some rows: how often the clone was seen (once, few, many), or a class if it is expanded.

d_call	j_call	clone_size	v_call	cdr3_aa	cdr3_nt
.	TRBJ2-5	.	TRBV27	CASSLWGGEETQYF	TGTGCCAGCAGTTTATGGGGCGGGGAAGAGACCCAGTACTTC
TRBD2	TRBJ2-7	.	TRBV7-3	CASSPSGTTPFNSYEQYF	TGTGCCAGCAGCCCATCCGGGACTACACCATTTAACTCCTACGAGCAGTACTTC
TRBD1	TRBJ1-5	.	TRBV12-5	CASGLVITGGGNQPQHF	TGTGCTAGTGGTTTGGTTATAACAGGGGGAGGCAATCAGCCCCAGCATTTT
TRBD2	TRBJ2-5	once	TRBV5-1	CASSPGLEETQYF	TGCGCCAGCAGCCCGGGACTAGAAGAGACCCAGTACTTC
.	TRBJ2-5	once	TRBV6-5	CASSFGVADKETQYF	TGTGCCAGCAGTTTCGGCGTAGCGGATAAAGAGACCCAGTACTTC
.	TRBJ2-2	.	TRBV6-5	CASSFWGGQLTGELFF	TGTGCCAGCAGTTTTTGGGGCGGACAGTTGACCGGGGAGCTGTTTTTT
TRBD1	TRBJ1-2	.	TRBV7-2	CASSAPDRVIYYGYTF	TGTGCCAGCAGCGCCCCGGACAGGGTAATTTACTATGGCTACACCTTC
TRBD2	TRBJ2-2	.	TRBV4-2	CASSLGTNRPGELFF	TGTGCCAGCAGCCTCGGGACTAATCGGCCCGGGGAGCTGTTTTTT
TRBD2	TRBJ2-7	.	TRBV29-1	CSVETTGRGEGYEQYF	TGCAGCGTTGAAACGACGGGCCGGGGGGAGGGTTACGAGCAGTACTTC
.	TRBJ2-1	.	TRBV4-3	CASSQGGGKQFF	TGCGCCAGCAGCCAAGGGGGCGGGAAACAGTTCTTC
TRBD2	TRBJ2-7	.	TRBV29-1	CSVDGLANEQYF	TGCAGCGTAGACGGACTAGCGAACGAGCAGTACTTC
TRBD2	TRBJ2-1	.	TRBV7-2	CASSSLAGVGYNEQFF	TGTGCCAGCAGCTCTCTAGCGGGAGTAGGGTACAATGAGCAGTTCTTC
TRBD1	TRBJ1-5	.	TRBV5-6	CASSLDRGQPQHF	TGTGCCAGCAGCTTGGACAGGGGACAGCCCCAGCATTTT
.	TRBJ1-4	few	TRBV28	CASSPSGGRTNEKLFF	TGTGCCAGCAGCCCTAGTGGGGGCAGGACTAATGAAAAACTGTTTTTT
.	TRBJ1-2	.	TRBV5-1	CASSLAEFYGYTF	TGCGCCAGCAGCTTGGCGGAGTTTTATGGCTACACCTTC
.	TRBJ2-1	.	TRBV28	CASSSHKDTQSYNEQFF	TGTGCCAGCAGTTCTCATAAGGACACTCAATCCTACAATGAGCAGTTCTTC
.	TRBJ1-1	.	TRBV19	CASKFQTGPVNTEAFF	TGTGCCAGTAAGTTTCAGACAGGTCCTGTGAACACTGAAGCTTTCTTT
.	TRBJ1-2	.	TRBV6-5	CANTPPSGYGYTF	TGTGCCAATACGCCCCCCTCCGGCTATGGCTACACCTTC
.	TRBJ2-5	.	TRBV7-2	CASSVSGPGETQYF	TGTGCCAGCAGCGTCTCAGGGCCAGGGGAGACCCAGTACTTC
.	TRBJ1-1	.	TRBV18	CASSPSVRSMNTEAFF	TGTGCCAGCTCACCCTCGGTAAGAAGCATGAACACTGAAGCTTTCTTT
.	TRBJ1-1	.	TRBV30	CAWSRGANTEAFF	TGTGCCTGGAGTCGGGGAGCGAACACTGAAGCTTTCTTT
.	TRBJ1-4	.	TRBV6-5	CASSYSTIGDGKLFF	TGTGCCAGCAGTTACTCGACCATAGGGGATGGAAAACTGTTTTTT
.	TRBJ2-2	once	TRBV9	CASSVGHTGELFF	TGTGCCAGCAGCGTAGGGCACACCGGGGAGCTGTTTTTT
.	TRBJ2-2	few	TRBV11-3	CASSLRDPGELFF	TGTGCCAGCAGCCTCAGGGATCCCGGGGAGCTGTTTTTT
TRBD2	TRBJ2-3	.	TRBV6-2/TRBV6-3	CASSGYPSGRRTDTQYF	TGTGCCAGCAGCGGATATCCTAGCGGGAGACGGACAGATACGCAGTATTTT
.	TRBJ1-1	.	TRBV11-2	CASSPPSGGRTNTEAFF	TGTGCCAGCAGCCCCCCCTCCGGGGGGCGGACGAACACTGAAGCTTTCTTT
.	TRBJ2-6	.	TRBV7-3	CASSILGSGGSGANVLTF	TGTGCCAGCAGCATCCTCGGGAGCGGAGGCTCTGGGGCCAACGTCCTGACTTTC
TRBD2	TRBJ2-4	.	TRBV4-3	CASSQAETSGVAKNIQYF	TGCGCCAGCAGCCAAGCCGAAACTAGCGGGGTAGCCAAAAACATTCAGTACTTC
TRBD1	TRBJ2-7	.	TRBV6-2/TRBV6-3	CASSPLGQAIYEQYF	TGTGCCAGCAGTCCCCTGGGACAGGCGATTTACGAGCAGTACTTC
TRBD1	TRBJ2-7	few	TRBV28	CASSSEDRAPNYEQYF	TGTGCCAGCAGTTCCGAGGACAGGGCCCCAAACTACGAGCAGTACTTC
.	TRBJ1-3	.	TRBV6-6	CASRVEGSSGNTIYF	TGTGCCAGCAGGGTAGAAGGGAGCTCTGGAAACACCATATATTTT
TRBD2	TRBJ2-7	.	TRBV24-1	CATSENSGTSYEQYF	TGTGCCACCAGTGAGAATAGCGGGACCTCCTACGAGCAGTACTTC
.	TRBJ2-7	.	TRBV12-3/TRBV12-4	CASSREIYEQYF	TGTGCCAGCAGCCGGGAAATCTACGAGCAGTACTTC
TRBD2	TRBJ2-1	few	TRBV9	CASSVLAGDSNEQFF	TGTGCCAGCAGCGTACTAGCGGGAGATTCGAATGAGCAGTTCTTC
.	TRBJ2-5	few	TRBV4-2	CASSQDWSTGHRQTQYF	TGTGCCAGCAGCCAAGATTGGAGTACAGGGCATCGGCAGACCCAGTACTTC
.	TRBJ2-2	.	TRBV11-3	CASRRTRGTGELFF	TGTGCCAGCAGGCGGACTCGGGGCACCGGGGAGCTGTTTTTT
TRBD1	TRBJ1-4	.	TRBV9	CASSVGTGGTIATNEKLFF	TGTGCCAGCAGCGTCGGGACAGGGGGCACGATTGCAACTAATGAAAAACTGTTTTTT
TRBD2	TRBJ2-1	.	TRBV6-6	CASSYSSGRNEQFF	TGTGCCAGCAGTTACTCTAGCGGGCGAAATGAGCAGTTCTTC